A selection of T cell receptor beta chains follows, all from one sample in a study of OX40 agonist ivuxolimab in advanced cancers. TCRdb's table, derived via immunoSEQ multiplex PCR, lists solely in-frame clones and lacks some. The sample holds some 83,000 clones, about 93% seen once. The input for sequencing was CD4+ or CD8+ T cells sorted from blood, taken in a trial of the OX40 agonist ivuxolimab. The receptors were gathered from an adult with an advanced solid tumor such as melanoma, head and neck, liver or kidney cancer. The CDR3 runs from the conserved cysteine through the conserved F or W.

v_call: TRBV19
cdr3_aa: CASSLGKISGTAYGYTF

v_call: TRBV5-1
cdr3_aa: CASSLLGFGSPLHF

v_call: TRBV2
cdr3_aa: CASRDAGTTNEQFF

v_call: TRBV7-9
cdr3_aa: CASSPRVFTGELFF

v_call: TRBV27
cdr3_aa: CASSPQASGYYGYTF

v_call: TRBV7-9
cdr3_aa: CASSFGDSHGQPQHF

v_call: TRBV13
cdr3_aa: CASSPSGQNTGELFF

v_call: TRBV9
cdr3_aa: CASSDGHVTDTQYF

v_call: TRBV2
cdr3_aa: CASRIQGLNQPQHF

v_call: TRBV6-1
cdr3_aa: CASSEARQGDTEAFF

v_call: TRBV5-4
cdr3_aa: CASSRTVNTEAFF

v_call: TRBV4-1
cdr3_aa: CASSQRGTDTQYF

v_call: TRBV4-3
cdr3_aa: CASSQFWASGGAYNEQFF

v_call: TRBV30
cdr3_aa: CAWSGQGAVYTEAFF

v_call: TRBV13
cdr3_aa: CASSLPTSGSDNEQFF

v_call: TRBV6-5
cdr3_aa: CASSGGVRTEAFF

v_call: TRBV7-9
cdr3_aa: CASSLQSGGGFF

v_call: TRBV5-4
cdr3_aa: CASSLGAAIHEQYF

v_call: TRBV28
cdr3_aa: CASSYPLMGAEEETQYF

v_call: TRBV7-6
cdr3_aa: CASSLVAGSQETQYF